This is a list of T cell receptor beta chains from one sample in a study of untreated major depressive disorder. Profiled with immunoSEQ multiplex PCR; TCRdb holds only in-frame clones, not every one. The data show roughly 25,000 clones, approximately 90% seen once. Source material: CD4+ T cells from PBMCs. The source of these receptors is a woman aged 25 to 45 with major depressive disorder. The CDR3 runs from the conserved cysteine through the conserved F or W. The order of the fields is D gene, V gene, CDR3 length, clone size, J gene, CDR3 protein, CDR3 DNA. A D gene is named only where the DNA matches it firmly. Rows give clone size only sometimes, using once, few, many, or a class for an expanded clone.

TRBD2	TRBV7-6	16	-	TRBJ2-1	CASSLASLAGEGEQFF	TGTGCCAGCAGCTTAGCGTCATTAGCGGGAGAGGGTGAGCAGTTCTTC
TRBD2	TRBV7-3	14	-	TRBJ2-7	CASSPGLAGVEQYF	TGTGCCAGCAGTCCGGGACTAGCGGGAGTCGAGCAGTACTTC
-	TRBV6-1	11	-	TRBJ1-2	CASTPQGGYTF	TGTGCCAGCACCCCGCAAGGTGGCTACACCTTC
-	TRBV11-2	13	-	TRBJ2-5	CASSLSGWETQYF	TGTGCCAGCAGCTTAAGCGGGTGGGAGACCCAGTACTTC
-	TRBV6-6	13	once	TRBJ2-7	CASTVGQVGEQYF	TGTGCCAGCACCGTCGGTCAGGTTGGCGAGCAGTACTTC
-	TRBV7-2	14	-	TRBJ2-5	CASSLDLAGQTQYF	TGTGCCAGCAGCTTAGATCTGGCGGGACAGACCCAGTACTTC
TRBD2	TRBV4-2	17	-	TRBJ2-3	CASSQDFTSGRTDTQYF	TGTGCCAGCAGCCAAGATTTCACTAGCGGGAGGACAGATACGCAGTATTTT
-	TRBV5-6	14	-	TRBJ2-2	CASSYDWNTGELFF	TGTGCCAGCAGCTACGACTGGAACACCGGGGAGCTGTTTTTT
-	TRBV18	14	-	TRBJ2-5	CASSPFIGVETQYF	TGTGCCAGCTCACCGTTCATAGGGGTAGAGACCCAGTACTTC
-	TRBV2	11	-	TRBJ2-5	CASTRVETQYF	TGTGCCAGCACTCGGGTTGAGACCCAGTACTTC
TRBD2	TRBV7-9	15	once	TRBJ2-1	CASSPFPAGNNEQFF	TGTGCCAGCAGCCCCTTTCCAGCGGGGAACAATGAGCAGTTCTTC
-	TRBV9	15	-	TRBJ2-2	CASSVAAGWTGELFF	TGTGCCAGCAGCGTAGCGGCAGGTTGGACCGGGGAGCTGTTTTTT
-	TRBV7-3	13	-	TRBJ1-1	CASSLIPNTEAFF	TGTGCCAGCAGCTTAATCCCGAACACTGAAGCTTTCTTT
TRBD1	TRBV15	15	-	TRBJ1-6	CATSAWDRVISPLHF	TGTGCCACCAGCGCCTGGGACAGGGTAATTTCACCCCTCCACTTT
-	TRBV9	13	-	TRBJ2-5	CASSEGPQETQYF	TGTGCCAGCAGCGAGGGACCACAAGAGACCCAGTACTTC
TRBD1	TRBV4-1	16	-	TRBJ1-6	CASSQLGQGRRSPLHF	TGCGCCAGCAGCCAGCTGGGACAGGGAAGACGATCACCCCTCCACTTT
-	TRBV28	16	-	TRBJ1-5	CASTPSTSPSNQPQHF	TGTGCCAGCACCCCCTCCACTTCCCCCAGCAATCAGCCCCAGCATTTT
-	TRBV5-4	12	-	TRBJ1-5	CANRDGNQPQHF	TGTGCCAACCGGGATGGCAATCAGCCCCAGCATTTT
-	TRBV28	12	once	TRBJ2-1	CASSPPSLVVLF	TGTGCCAGCAGTCCCCCCTCGTTGGTCGTTCTCTTC
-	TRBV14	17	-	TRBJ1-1	CASSPLEYSGRGTEAFF	TGTGCCAGCAGCCCCCTTGAGTACTCCGGTAGGGGCACTGAAGCTTTCTTT
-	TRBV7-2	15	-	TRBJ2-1	CASSLVWGPHNEQFF	TGTGCCAGCAGCTTAGTGTGGGGTCCACACAATGAGCAGTTCTTC
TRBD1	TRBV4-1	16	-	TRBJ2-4	CASSQAPKDRKNIQYF	TGCGCCAGCAGCCAAGCCCCGAAGGACAGGAAAAACATTCAGTACTTC
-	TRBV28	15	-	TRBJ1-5	CASSLGGGSNQPQHF	TGTGCCAGCAGTTTAGGTGGGGGTAGCAATCAGCCCCAGCATTTT
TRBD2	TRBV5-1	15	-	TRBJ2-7	CASSLLAGGPKEQYF	TGCGCCAGCAGCTTACTAGCGGGAGGGCCTAAGGAGCAGTACTTC
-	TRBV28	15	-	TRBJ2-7	CASSRGVILSYEQYF	TGTGCCAGCAGTCGGGGAGTTATCCTTTCCTACGAGCAGTACTTC
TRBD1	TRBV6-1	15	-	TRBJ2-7	CASSDRDRDTYEQYF	TGTGCCAGCAGTGACCGGGACAGGGACACCTACGAGCAGTACTTC
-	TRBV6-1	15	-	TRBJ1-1	CASSEGPDTNTEAFF	TGTGCCAGCAGCGAGGGTCCGGATACGAACACTGAAGCTTTCTTT
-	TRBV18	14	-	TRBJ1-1	CASADRGLNTEAFF	TGTGCCAGCGCCGATAGGGGGTTGAACACTGAAGCTTTCTTT
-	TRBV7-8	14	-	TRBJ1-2	CASSLGRFGYGYTF	TGTGCCAGCAGCTTAGGCCGCTTTGGGTATGGCTACACCTTC
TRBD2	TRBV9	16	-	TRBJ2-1	CASSAEVAGFGNEQFF	TGTGCCAGCAGCGCCGAGGTAGCGGGTTTTGGGAATGAGCAGTTCTTC
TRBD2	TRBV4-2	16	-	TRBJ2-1	CASSQYSGGAHNEQFF	TGTGCCAGCAGCCAATATAGCGGGGGGGCCCACAATGAGCAGTTCTTC
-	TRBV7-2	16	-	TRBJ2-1	CASSRGAERGANEQFF	TGTGCCAGCAGTCGTGGAGCGGAACGGGGGGCAAATGAGCAGTTCTTC
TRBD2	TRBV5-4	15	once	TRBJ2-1	CASSVGGAHYNEQFF	TGTGCCAGCAGCGTCGGGGGGGCCCACTACAATGAGCAGTTCTTC
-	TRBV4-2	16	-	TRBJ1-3	CASSQGLGSSGNTIYF	TGTGCCAGCAGCCAAGGGTTGGGTAGCTCTGGAAACACCATATATTTT
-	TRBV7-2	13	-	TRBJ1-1	CASSRDQNTEAFF	TGTGCCAGCAGCCGAGATCAGAACACTGAAGCTTTCTTT
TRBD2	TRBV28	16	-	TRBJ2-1	CASTLLGREIYNEQFF	TGTGCCAGCACCCTTCTCGGGCGGGAGATATACAATGAGCAGTTCTTC
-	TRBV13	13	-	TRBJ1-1	CASSRGRDTEAFF	TGTGCCAGCAGCCGGGGGCGCGACACTGAAGCTTTCTTT
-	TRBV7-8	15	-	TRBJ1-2	CASSLSPGWNYGYTF	TGTGCCAGCAGCTTATCCCCGGGGTGGAACTATGGCTACACCTTC
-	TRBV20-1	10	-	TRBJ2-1	CSFDGNEQFF	TGCAGTTTCGACGGCAATGAGCAGTTCTTC
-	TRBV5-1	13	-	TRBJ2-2	CASSLTSTGELFF	TGCGCCAGCAGCTTAACTAGCACCGGGGAGCTGTTTTTT
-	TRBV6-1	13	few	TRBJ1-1	CASRGTMNTEAFF	TGTGCCAGCCGGGGGACTATGAACACTGAAGCTTTCTTT
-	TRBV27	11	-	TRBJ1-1	CASSLGKMAFF	TGTGCCAGCAGTTTAGGTAAAATGGCTTTCTTT
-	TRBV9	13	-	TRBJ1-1	CASSVGLLTEAFF	TGTGCCAGCAGCGTAGGTCTGCTCACTGAAGCTTTCTTT
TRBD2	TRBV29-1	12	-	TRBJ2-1	CSVKAGGREQFF	TGCAGCGTTAAGGCGGGAGGCCGGGAGCAGTTCTTC
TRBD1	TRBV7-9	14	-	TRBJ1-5	CASSLGDSYQPQHF	TGTGCCAGCAGCTTAGGGGACAGCTATCAGCCCCAGCATTTT
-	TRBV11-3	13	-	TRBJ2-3	CASSLTTTDTQYF	TGTGCCAGCAGCTTGACCACCACAGATACGCAGTATTTT
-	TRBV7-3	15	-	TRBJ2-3	CASSLTAGSTDTQYF	TGTGCCAGCAGCTTAACGGCGGGAAGCACAGATACGCAGTATTTT
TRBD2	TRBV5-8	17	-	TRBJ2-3	CASSPLGGGRATDTQYF	TGTGCCAGCAGCCCCCTTGGTGGCGGGAGGGCGACAGATACGCAGTATTTT
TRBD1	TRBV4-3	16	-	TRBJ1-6	CASSQEGGTGGSPLHF	TGCGCCAGCAGCCAAGAGGGGGGGACAGGGGGTTCACCCCTCCACTTT
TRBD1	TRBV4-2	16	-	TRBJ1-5	CASSQDWGTGMKPQHF	TGTGCCAGCAGCCAAGATTGGGGGACAGGGATGAAGCCCCAGCATTTT
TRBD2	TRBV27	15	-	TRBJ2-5	CASSLNSGGEETQYF	TGTGCCAGCAGTTTGAATAGCGGGGGGGAAGAGACCCAGTACTTC
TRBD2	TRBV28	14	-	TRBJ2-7	CASSFPGLAVEQYF	TGTGCCAGCAGTTTCCCGGGACTAGCGGTGGAGCAGTACTTC
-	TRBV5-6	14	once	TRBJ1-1	CASSFTTVNTEAFF	TGTGCCAGCAGCTTCACGACAGTGAACACTGAAGCTTTCTTT
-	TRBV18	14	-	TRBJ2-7	CASSIGAPGYEQYF	TGTGCCAGCTCGATCGGGGCTCCCGGGTACGAGCAGTACTTC